This TCR beta chain appears in the sequencing data of a study of blood T cell repertoires in COVID-19. For the study at large: The United States, Italy and Spain were the sources of the acute and convalescent COVID-19 samples. Sample material is recorded as cDNA or gDNA derived from T cells, B-cell-depleted T cells, or PBMCs.

Source study methods: Estimates of nucleated cell counts were drawn from the amplification of reference gene primers. TCRdb's table, derived via immunoSEQ multiplex PCR, lists solely in-frame clones and lacks some. Clone size and V and J calls were adopted from that table, with D and trimming inferred from the DNA. The table records about half a million clones, approximately 85% of them present only once. The length of the CDR3 is 14 residues. Germline V gives CDR1 DFQATT, CDR2 SNEGSKA (reference sequence). Trimming removed 3 bases from V and 5 bases from J, with 11 bases in between. Sequenced material: peripheral blood. This receptor was identified in a human donor in a cohort sampled during active COVID-19. The chain joins TRBV20-1 to TRBJ1-6; maybe TRBD1 (6 bases). CDR3 sequence (DNA): TGCAGTGCTAGTTTTGGGGGCAATAATTCACCCCTCCACTTT. This gives the protein CSASFGGNNSPLHF.